This TCR beta chain emerged from a study of blood T cell repertoires in COVID-19. Profiled with immunoSEQ multiplex PCR; TCRdb holds only in-frame clones, not every one. The table lists 150,000 to 200,000 clones, around 67% of them singletons. Germline V gene data show CDR1 as SGDLS and CDR2 as YYNGEE. This CDR3 is 13 amino acids long. Trimming took off 4 bases at V and 3 bases at J, with 10 bases between the two ends. The receptor comes from a woman aged 80 or older with acute or convalescent COVID-19. Sequenced: peripheral blood. The V and J genes are TRBV9 and TRBJ1-1, with unresolved D. CDR3: CASSPAGYTEAFF. CDR3 DNA: TGTGCCAGCAGCCCAGCGGGGTACACTGAAGCTTTCTTT.